Given below is one T cell receptor (beta chain) in context. Data came from immunoSEQ multiplex PCR; TCRdb stores just in-frame clones and leaves some out. The table has approximately 48,000 clones, more than 70% seen once. The source of the sample is a study of blood T cell repertoires in COVID-19. In the study overall: The analysed material was cDNA or gDNA that came from T cells, B-cell-depleted T cells, or PBMCs.

Per germline, CDR1 SGHRS and CDR2 YFSETQ. The length of the CDR3 is 16 residues. Germline trimming cut 0 bases from V and 2 bases from J; bases unmatched to any gene: 5. The specimen sequenced was peripheral blood. This clonotype originated in a man in his 60s with acute or convalescent COVID-19. The rearrangement uses TRBV5-1 and TRBJ2-3, with 8 bases lining up with TRBD2. The CDR3 region is CASSLAISGATDTQYF. The CDR3 DNA sequence: TGCGCCAGCAGCTTGGCAATTAGCGGGGCCACAGATACGCAGTATTTT.